The source of this T cell receptor beta chain is a study of blood T cell repertoires in COVID-19. Study overall: Samples came from the United States, Italy and Spain, spanning acute and convalescent COVID-19. Sample material is recorded as cDNA or gDNA derived from T cells, B-cell-depleted T cells, or PBMCs.

Those enrolled, adults aged roughly 18 to 95 years, came from some 23 US areas. Individuals in the exposed group had encountered a COVID-19 case within 2 weeks preceding study entry. This CDR3 region has 15 residues. Trimming shortened V by 3 bases and J by 4 bases, and 13 bases separated the two germline ends. CDR1 and CDR2 (germline): SNHLY, FYNNEI. Using immunoSEQ multiplex PCR, the repertoire was profiled, and TCRdb retains in-frame clones only, with some absent. The repertoire consists of about 270,000 clones, with around 93% occurring once and the leading ten covering approximately 3%. The chain employs TRBV2 and TRBJ2-1; D is uncertain. This receptor was identified in a man in his forties who had been exposed to COVID-19. The sequenced material came from PBMCs or T cells enriched from blood (not recorded which). The chain's CDR3 is CASSDPSSIYNEQFF. As DNA, the CDR3 is TGTGCCAGCAGTGACCCGAGTTCAATATACAATGAGCAGTTCTTC.